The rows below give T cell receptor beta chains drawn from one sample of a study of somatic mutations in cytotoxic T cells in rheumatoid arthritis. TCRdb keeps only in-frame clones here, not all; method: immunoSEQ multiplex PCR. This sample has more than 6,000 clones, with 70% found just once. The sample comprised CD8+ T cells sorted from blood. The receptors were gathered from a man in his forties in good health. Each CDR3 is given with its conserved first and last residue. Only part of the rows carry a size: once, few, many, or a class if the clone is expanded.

CDR3 protein: CASSPKGLALTDTQYF
clone size: .
V gene: TRBV7-2

CDR3 protein: CAISEGGVYRGGELFF
clone size: .
V gene: TRBV10-3

CDR3 protein: CASSLKLADTDTQYF
clone size: .
V gene: TRBV5-1

CDR3 protein: CAISTGTGTNEQFF
clone size: .
V gene: TRBV10-3

CDR3 protein: CASSLAGGIYEQYF
clone size: few
V gene: TRBV11-2

CDR3 protein: CASSPHGVQGAYEQYF
clone size: .
V gene: TRBV7-3

CDR3 protein: CASSEWGLAEQYF
clone size: .
V gene: TRBV2

CDR3 protein: CASSQVLAGVIPGANVLTF
clone size: .
V gene: TRBV4-1

CDR3 protein: CASSQDAGSGNTIYF
clone size: .
V gene: TRBV4-2

CDR3 protein: CASSLYGTGFNTEAFF
clone size: .
V gene: TRBV11-2

CDR3 protein: CASSQALAGAYNEQFF
clone size: .
V gene: TRBV16

CDR3 protein: CASSLGTSGFYEQYF
clone size: .
V gene: TRBV27

CDR3 protein: CASSVGTGMGNTEAFF
clone size: few
V gene: TRBV5-4

CDR3 protein: CASSLGYAVFF
clone size: .
V gene: TRBV11-2

CDR3 protein: CASSTRSLANTGELFF
clone size: .
V gene: TRBV7-2

CDR3 protein: CASSLGGIPSYGYTF
clone size: .
V gene: TRBV5-8

CDR3 protein: CASSPQGRPETQYF
clone size: few
V gene: TRBV7-9

CDR3 protein: CASSPGGVRYGYTF
clone size: medium-sized
V gene: TRBV5-8

CDR3 protein: CASRLGSNEKLFF
clone size: few
V gene: TRBV7-9

CDR3 protein: CASTMFITDRGGYTF
clone size: .
V gene: TRBV6-1

CDR3 protein: CASSGGSGTPYNEQFF
clone size: .
V gene: TRBV9

CDR3 protein: CASSTHEAGGGETQYF
clone size: few
V gene: TRBV19

CDR3 protein: CASSFSGTGGTEAFF
clone size: few
V gene: TRBV4-1

CDR3 protein: CASSLGGRILRDGYTF
clone size: .
V gene: TRBV7-8

CDR3 protein: CASSIAGGGTDTQYF
clone size: .
V gene: TRBV19

CDR3 protein: CASSYSIFSSCDRGLLSGNTIYF
clone size: .
V gene: TRBV6-7

CDR3 protein: CASSEEWVTTREQYF
clone size: .
V gene: TRBV6-1

CDR3 protein: CASTLTGERYEQYF
clone size: .
V gene: TRBV28

CDR3 protein: CASSDSGGQYEQFF
clone size: .
V gene: TRBV6-4

CDR3 protein: CASSEDQGGDNEQFF
clone size: medium-sized
V gene: TRBV6-1

CDR3 protein: CAWTRDRSTYSYNEQFF
clone size: .
V gene: TRBV30

CDR3 protein: CASSTSGTAYGYTF
clone size: .
V gene: TRBV5-1

CDR3 protein: CASTGGDSLKAFF
clone size: .
V gene: TRBV25-1

CDR3 protein: CASSPEHGQGIYEQYF
clone size: .
V gene: TRBV27

CDR3 protein: CASSLDRGLSYEQYF
clone size: .
V gene: TRBV5-1